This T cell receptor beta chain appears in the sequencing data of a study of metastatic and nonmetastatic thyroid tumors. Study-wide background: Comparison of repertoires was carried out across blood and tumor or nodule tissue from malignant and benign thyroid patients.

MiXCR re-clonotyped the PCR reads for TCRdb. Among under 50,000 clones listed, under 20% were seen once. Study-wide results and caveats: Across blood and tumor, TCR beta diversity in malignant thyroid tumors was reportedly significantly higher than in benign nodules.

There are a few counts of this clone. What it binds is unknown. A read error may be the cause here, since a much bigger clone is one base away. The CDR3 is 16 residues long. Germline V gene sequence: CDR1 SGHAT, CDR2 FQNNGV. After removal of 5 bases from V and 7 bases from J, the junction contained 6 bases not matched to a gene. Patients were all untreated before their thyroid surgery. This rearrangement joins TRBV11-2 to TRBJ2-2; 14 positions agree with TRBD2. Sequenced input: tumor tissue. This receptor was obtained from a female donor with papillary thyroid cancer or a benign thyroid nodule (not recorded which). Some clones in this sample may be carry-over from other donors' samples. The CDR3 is CASSLGLAGAVGELFF. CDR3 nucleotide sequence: TGTGCCAGCAGCCTGGGACTAGCGGGAGCGGTCGGGGAGCTGTTTTTT.